These 19 T cell receptor beta chains were sequenced from one sample in a study of Graves' ophthalmopathy and Graves' hyperthyroidism. TCR beta CDR3 regions were amplified from RNA transcripts. The workflow started with a first-round RT-PCR run with HTBI primers and then moved on to a second-round multiplex PCR. TCRdb used MiXCR to reprocess the multiplex PCR reads, holding one entry per CDR3 protein. The sample includes 600,000 to 650,000 distinct CDR3 sequences, 22% of them seen just once. The sequencing input was peripheral blood. Source of these receptors: a young woman with stable Graves' hyperthyroidism. Some clones in this sample may be carry-over from other donors' samples.

The rearrangement joins TRBV7-2 to TRBJ2-5; a weak D match, TRBD2 (5 bases). Trimming shortened V by 5 bases and J by 7 bases, and 14 bases separated the two germline ends. Germline lookup yields CDR1 SGHTA and CDR2 FQGNSA. The CDR3 has 13 residues. DNA for the CDR3: TGTGCCAGCAGCCAAGGAGGAGAAGGGACCCAGTACTTC. Translation gives CASSQGGEGTQYF.

This clonotype was seen at least ten times. This rearrangement joins TRBV27 to TRBJ1-1, with unresolved D. The CDR3 sequence is 15 residues long. Deletions cut 2 bases from V and 1 base from J, with 11 bases between. From germline, CDR1 is MNHEY and CDR2 SMNVEV (reference sequence). The CDR3: CASSLTGFSNTEAFF. The CDR3 DNA follows: TGTGCCAGCAGTTTAACGGGTTTCTCGAACACTGAAGCTTTCTTT.

This clonotype was found many times. The V gene is TRBV11-2, the J gene TRBJ2-7; unclear D gene. CDR1 and CDR2 (germline): SGHAT, FQNNGV. The CDR3 is made up of 15 amino acids. V was trimmed by 0 bases and J by 0 bases, leaving 9 bases between them. CDR3 DNA: TGTGCCAGCAGCTTAGAAGCGACCGACTCCTACGAGCAGTACTTC. Its protein product is CASSLEATDSYEQYF.

At least ten counts were recorded for this clonotype. The J gene is TRBJ2-7, the V gene TRBV6-5, with 12 bases fitting TRBD1. Germline CDR1 reads MNHEY; CDR2 reads SVGAGI. The trim removed 5 bases at V and 7 bases at J, leaving 6 bases unmatched. The CDR3 spans 14 residues. CDR3: CASSPGQGAREQYF. In DNA form, the CDR3 reads TGTGCCAGCAGTCCGGGACAGGGGGCGCGGGAGCAGTACTTC.

The J gene is TRBJ2-3, the V gene TRBV12-5; 7 bases agree with TRBD2. J was trimmed by 0 bases and V by 2 bases; bases with no gene match: 5. This CDR3 region has 16 residues. CDR1 is LGHNT, CDR2 FRNRAP, per germline. CDR3 amino acids: CASGLILATSTDTQYF. CDR3 nucleotides: TGTGCTAGTGGTTTGATACTAGCGACTAGCACAGATACGCAGTATTTT.

This clonotype was observed a handful of times. This chain uses TRBV6-1 with TRBJ1-2; 7 positions match TRBD1. The CDR3 length is 15 residues. The J segment lost 11 bases and the V segment lost 2 bases, leaving 14 bases of the junction unmatched. CDR1 is MNHNS and CDR2 is SASEGT in the germline V gene. DNA for the CDR3: TGTGCCAGCAGTGAATCGTCGGGAGGCAGGGGGAGATACACCTTC. Residues: CASSESSGGRGRYTF.

This clonotype was recorded a few times. The chain carries TRBV12-3 or TRBV12-4 and TRBJ2-1, with D tentatively TRBD1 or TRBD2 (6 bases each). The CDR3 loop spans 16 amino acids. V lost 5 bases to trimming and J lost 1 base, with 15 bases between them. In DNA, the CDR3 is TGTGCCAGCAGTGGGGACTTAGGGGGGTCCTACAATGAGCAGTTCTTC. This sequence encodes CASSGDLGGSYNEQFF.

This clonotype has at least ten counts. The rearrangement uses TRBV7-2 and TRBJ2-7; 10 nucleotides line up with TRBD1. The CDR3 consists of 15 residues. Germline V gene data show CDR1 as SGHTA and CDR2 as FQGNSA. Trimming took 6 bases from V and 2 from J; bases not matched to a gene: 7. CDR3 nucleotide sequence: TGTGCCAGCAGTTGGGACAGGGGTAGCCCCTACGAGCAGTACTTC. Protein sequence: CASSWDRGSPYEQYF.

This chain joins TRBV12-3 or TRBV12-4 and TRBJ1-2; 12 nucleotides match TRBD1. The V and J ends lost 9 bases and 7 bases, in that order; junction bases with no gene match: 15. This CDR3 has 16 residues. This chain's CDR3 is CASSTGTGGLIGGYTF. Written as DNA, the CDR3 is TGTGCCAGTAGTACCGGGACAGGGGGCCTTATTGGTGGCTACACCTTC.

The sample holds many counts of this clonotype. The chain employs TRBV6-1 and TRBJ1-2; the match to TRBD1 covers 10 bases. Trimming cost V 7 bases and J 0 bases; bases outside gene matches: 8. The CDR3 spans 16 residues. The germline V gene has CDR1 MNHNS and CDR2 SASEGT. The CDR3 DNA follows: TGTGCCAGCATCCCGGGACAGGGGACGTCTAACTATGGCTACACCTTC. The encoded protein is CASIPGQGTSNYGYTF.

The V call is TRBV6-5, the J call TRBJ2-5; D is unclear. Germline V gene data show CDR1 as MNHEY and CDR2 as SVGAGI. Deletions cut 7 bases from V and 4 bases from J, with 13 bases between. The CDR3 is made up of 13 amino acids. The CDR3 DNA reads as TGTGCCAGCACCCCCGTCGGCTCAGAGACCCAGTACTTC. Amino acid sequence: CASTPVGSETQYF.

The chain combines TRBV12-3 or TRBV12-4 with TRBJ1-2; TRBD1 might be the D (5 bases). Trimming stripped 8 bases from V and 4 bases from J, with 11 bases between. This CDR3 has 12 residues. The CDR3 sequence is CASRYQGYGYTF. The CDR3 nucleotides read TGTGCCAGCCGATACCAGGGCTATGGCTACACCTTC.

The V and J genes are TRBV20-1 and TRBJ2-5; 9 positions match TRBD2. This CDR3 is built from 16 residues. Germline CDR1 is DFQATT and CDR2 is SNEGSKA (reference sequence). Trimming took 7 bases from V and 4 from J; bases not matched to a gene: 16. CDR3 residues: CSVTPLAGKNGETQYF. The DNA for the CDR3 is TGCAGTGTGACTCCTCTAGCGGGGAAAAATGGAGAGACCCAGTACTTC.

This clonotype was counted at least ten times. The gene calls are TRBV14 and TRBJ1-2, with 10 bases aligning to TRBD1. CDR3 size: 13 residues. The junction had 1 base not matched to a gene; V was cut back by 3 bases and J by 6 bases. Germline V gives CDR1 SGHDN, CDR2 FVKESK. This chain's CDR3 is CASSQGTGDGYTF. The DNA for the CDR3 is TGTGCCAGCAGCCAGGGGACAGGGGATGGCTACACCTTC.

To note about this clonotype: One base away lies a much larger clone, so this may be a sequencing read error. This chain links TRBV5-6 with TRBJ2-7; D is undetermined. V shed 4 bases and J shed 6 bases, with 11 bases lying between them. This CDR3 has 12 amino acids. The germline gives CDR1 SGHDT, CDR2 YYEEEE. CDR3 region: CASSLSIFEQYV. As DNA, the CDR3 is TGTGCCAGCAGCCTCTCAATCTTCGAGCAGTACGTC.

The chain couples TRBV20-1 to TRBJ2-7; 10 bases are a match to TRBD1. There are 15 residues in the CDR3. In germline, CDR1 is DFQATT, CDR2 SNEGSKA (reference sequence). The junction had 13 bases not matched to a gene; V was cut back by 5 bases and J by 6 bases. CDR3 bases: TGCAGTGCTTCGGCTACCGGGACAGGGGCGGGCGAGCAGTACTTC. Amino acid sequence: CSASATGTGAGEQYF.

Many counts were recorded for this clonotype. In DNA, the CDR3 is TGTGCCAGCAGCGTGGCGGGACAGTTAGGTGATAATTCACCCCTCCACTTT. Translation gives CASSVAGQLGDNSPLHF. The chain recombines TRBV9 with TRBJ1-6; 7 bases agree with TRBD1. Germline CDR1 SGDLS, CDR2 YYNGEE. This CDR3 is built from 17 residues. J gave up 5 bases and V 2 bases, and 10 bases lay outside the gene matches.

This clonotype was picked up a small number of times. The chain uses TRBV19 and TRBJ1-5, with 8 bases that match TRBD1. The CDR3 contains 14 residues. Trimming took 9 bases from V and 2 from J; bases not matched to a gene: 6. Per the germline V gene, CDR1 is LNHDA and CDR2 is SQIVND (reference sequence). The CDR3 DNA reads as TGTGCCAGCTGGACAGGGTTTGGCAATCAGCCCCAGCATTTT. Translation: CASWTGFGNQPQHF.

This clonotype was detected many times. This sequence joins TRBV6-5 and TRBJ2-2; TRBD2 might be the D (5 bases). Germline assignment: CDR1 MNHEY and CDR2 SVGAGI. This CDR3 spans 15 amino acids. Trimming stripped 2 bases from V and 1 base from J, with 8 bases between. This chain's CDR3 is CASSYGGQNTGELFF. DNA for the CDR3: TGTGCCAGCAGTTACGGCGGGCAGAACACCGGGGAGCTGTTTTTT.